These T cell receptor beta chains were read from a single sample in a study of vaccination effects on CD4 cells after COVID-19. Their antigens are not known. Libraries were prepared by immunoSEQ multiplex PCR; TCRdb keeps only in-frame clonotypes and omits some of them. Of around 30,000 clones in the sample, 65% to 75% were seen once. Sequenced material: CD4+ T cells from PBMCs cultured with SARS-CoV-2 spike peptides, taken before COVID-19 vaccination. The receptors were gathered from a human donor who had a prior SARS-CoV-2 infection. CDR3s include the opening cysteine and the closing phenylalanine or tryptophan. The order of the fields is J gene, V gene, CDR3 protein.

>TRBJ1-2|TRBV6-5
CASRTAGVRGGYTF
>TRBJ2-7|TRBV7-5
CARGPLTRYF
>TRBJ1-2|TRBV6-6
CASTTQGAGYGGYTF
>TRBJ1-1|TRBV4-3
CASSQDGFGENTEAFF
>TRBJ1-2|TRBV27
CASSLGVGGNGYTF
>TRBJ2-2|TRBV30
CAWSVLVGAPPGELFF
>TRBJ2-3|TRBV4-1
CASSQDYIKDTQYF
>TRBJ2-2|TRBV5-1
CASSPRTSGSGGELFF
>TRBJ2-1|TRBV5-5
CASSLQGVSYNEQFF
>TRBJ1-1|TRBV2
CASMTGTGPTEAFF